A single sample is the source of the 15 T cell receptor beta chains below, sequenced in a study of identical twins. MiXCR, applied by TCRdb to the 5' RACE reads, yields one record per CDR3 protein. This table has roughly 190,000 distinct CDR3 sequences, about 15% appearing once. This sample was shared with a second study, whose subject was T cells expressing NK-cell markers.

The sequencing sample was made of CD8+ T cells sorted from blood. Receptors originate from a woman in her late teens or twenties in good health.

This chain links TRBV7-9 with TRBJ2-7; no firm D call. Germline CDR1 reads SEHNR; CDR2 reads FQNEAQ (reference sequence). Trimming left V 4 bases short and J 6 bases short, with 10 bases between. The CDR3 contains 12 residues. The CDR3 spells CASSSARAEQYF. CDR3 sequence (DNA): TGTGCCAGCAGCTCGGCGAGAGCCGAGCAGTACTTC.

V usage is TRBV11-1 and J usage is TRBJ2-2; 10 positions match TRBD2. Germline V lookup: CDR1 SGHAT, CDR2 FQDESV (reference sequence). The length of the CDR3 is 18 residues. Germline trimming cut 4 bases from V and 2 bases from J; bases unmatched to any gene: 10. CDR3 loop: CASSSLSSGGSNTGELFF. CDR3 in DNA: TGTGCCAGCAGCTCCCTTTCTAGCGGGGGATCTAACACCGGGGAGCTGTTTTTT.

A single count supports this clonotype. This chain connects TRBV27 to TRBJ2-1; TRBD2 agrees at 12 bases. The germline V gene encodes CDR1 MNHEY and CDR2 SMNVEV (reference sequence). The trim removed 2 bases at V and 3 bases at J, leaving 2 bases unmatched. The CDR3 has 16 amino acids. DNA for the CDR3: TGTGCCAGCAGTTTACTGACTAGCGGGGGCTACAATGAGCAGTTCTTC. It yields the protein CASSLLTSGGYNEQFF.

This sequence joins TRBV12-5 and TRBJ1-1, with 7 bases that match TRBD1. CDR3 length equals 16 residues. CDR1 and CDR2 (germline): LGHNT, FRNRAP. Trimming at V came to 1 base and at J to 0 bases, leaving 5 bases not matched to a gene. CDR3 in amino acids: CASGLGPDRLNTEAFF. In DNA form, the CDR3 reads TGTGCTAGTGGTTTGGGTCCGGACAGGTTGAACACTGAAGCTTTCTTT.

This chain uses TRBV5-6 with TRBJ2-1; possible D gene TRBD1, 5 bases. The CDR3 runs to 14 residues. Germline lookup yields CDR1 SGHDT and CDR2 YYEEEE. The V end lost 0 bases, the J end lost 6 bases, and 10 bases lay between the germline ends. The CDR3 protein is CASSLGTGLNEQFF. In DNA, the CDR3 is TGTGCCAGCAGCTTGGGAACAGGCCTCAATGAGCAGTTCTTC.

This clonotype was counted only a few times. The chain couples TRBV2 to TRBJ2-6, with 8 bases lining up with TRBD1. CDR1 is SNHLY and CDR2 is FYNNEI in the germline V gene. The CDR3 consists of 16 residues. V shed 4 bases and J 4 bases; nucleotides not matched to a gene: 6. CDR3 amino acids: CASSGRTGLGANVLTF. In DNA form, the CDR3 reads TGTGCCAGCAGTGGGAGGACAGGGTTAGGGGCCAACGTCCTGACTTTC. Using reference TRBV2 and TRBJ2-6 for the parts outside the CDR3, the full variable domain is EPEVTQTPSHQVTQMGQEVILRCVPISNHLYFYWYRQILGQKVEFLVSFYNNEISEKSEIFDDQFSVERPDGSNFTLKIRSTKLEDSAMYFCASSGRTGLGANVLTFGAGSRLTVL.

This clonotype was detected only a few times. The chain has TRBV7-3 and TRBJ2-1, with D uncertain. V gave up 5 bases and J gave up 9 bases, with 11 bases separating them. Looked up from germline, CDR1 is SGHTA and CDR2 is FQGTGA. The length of the CDR3 is 12 residues. Here the CDR3 reads CASSAVVGEQFF. Here the CDR3 DNA reads TGTGCCAGCAGCGCCGTAGTCGGTGAGCAGTTCTTC.

V usage is TRBV19 and J usage is TRBJ2-3, with D unclear. CDR3 length equals 13 residues. The V end lost 3 bases, the J end lost 3 bases, and 7 bases lay between the germline ends. Germline lookup yields CDR1 LNHDA and CDR2 SQIVND (reference sequence). This CDR3 reads CASSILATDTQYF. The CDR3 bases are TGTGCCAGTAGTATCCTGGCGACAGATACGCAGTATTTT.

The V gene is TRBV14, the J gene TRBJ1-1; D unresolved. Germline V gene data show CDR1 as SGHDN and CDR2 as FVKESK. The CDR3 totals 13 residues. V was shortened by 4 bases and J by 0 bases, with 6 bases between the two germline ends. CDR3 DNA: TGTGCCAGCAGCCTTGTTATGAACACTGAAGCTTTCTTT. Translated: CASSLVMNTEAFF.

This clonotype was seen a handful of times. Here the CDR3 reads CASSPLVAYTQYF. The DNA of the CDR3 is TGTGCCAGCAGTCCTCTGGTGGCATATACGCAGTATTTT. The chain employs TRBV25-1 and TRBJ2-3; D remains unclear. Trimming pared 5 bases from V and 7 bases from J, leaving 13 bases between. Germline V CDR1 and CDR2: MGHDK, SYGVNS. This CDR3 region has 13 residues. The full variable domain, completed using reference TRBV25-1 and TRBJ2-3, is EADIYQTPRYLVIGTGKKITLECSQTMGHDKMYWYQQDPGMELHLIHYSYGVNSTEKGDLSSESTVSRIRTEHFPLTLESARPSHTSQYLCASSPLVAYTQYFGPGTRLTVL.

This clonotype was detected a few times. This rearrangement joins TRBV6-1 to TRBJ2-7, with D possibly TRBD2 on 5 matching bases. The V end lost 1 base, the J end lost 3 bases, and 10 bases lay between the germline ends. The CDR3 contains 14 residues. Germline lookup yields CDR1 MNHNS and CDR2 SASEGT. The CDR3 bases are TGTGCCAGCAGTGAAGGGGGAGTCGGCTACGAGCAGTACTTC. It yields the protein CASSEGGVGYEQYF.

This clonotype was seen a few times. The chain is built from TRBV5-1 and TRBJ2-3; no reliable D call. CDR1 SGHRS and CDR2 YFSETQ come from the germline V gene. The length of the CDR3 is 17 residues. Trimming stripped 5 bases from V and 5 bases from J, with 24 bases between. CDR3 loop: CASSRVELYYPQDTQYF. As DNA, the CDR3 is TGCGCCAGCAGTCGAGTCGAACTTTACTATCCCCAAGATACGCAGTATTTT.

The sample holds a few counts of this clonotype. The CDR3 DNA follows: TGTGCCAGCAGTGAACTTATGATGAACACTGAAGCTTTCTTT. This codes for CASSELMMNTEAFF. This sequence joins TRBV28 and TRBJ1-1, with D uncertain. CDR1 is MDHEN, CDR2 SYDVKM, per germline. Between the trimmed V and J ends, which lost 5 bases and 0 bases, there was a span of 10 bases. The CDR3 totals 14 residues. Filled out from reference TRBV28 and TRBJ1-1, the complete variable domain reads DVKVTQSSRYLVKRTGEKVFLECVQDMDHENMFWYRQDPGLGLRLIYFSYDVKMKEKGDIPEGYSVSREKKERFSLILESASTNQTSMYLCASSELMMNTEAFFGQGTRLTVV.

This clonotype was recorded a few times. The genes are TRBV9 and TRBJ2-3, with D possibly being TRBD1 (7 bases). CDR3 length: 15 residues. V was trimmed by 4 bases and J by 5 bases, leaving 17 bases between them. Germline V CDR1 and CDR2: SGDLS, YYNGEE. CDR3 in DNA: TGTGCCAGCAGCAGGATTGGAGGGGGCAGAGATACGCAGTATTTT. Its protein product is CASSRIGGGRDTQYF.

This sequence joins TRBV15 and TRBJ2-3; D assignment may be TRBD1 or TRBD2 (6 bases each). The CDR3 is made up of 15 amino acids. Germline lookup yields CDR1 LNHNV and CDR2 YYDKDF (reference sequence). Trimming removed 4 bases at V and 6 bases at J, with 17 bases between. CDR3 nucleotide sequence: TGTGCCACCAGCAACTCGGGGGCATTCTACGATACGCAGTATTTT. This encodes CATSNSGAFYDTQYF. Complete variable domain (other parts from reference TRBV15 and TRBJ2-3): DAMVIQNPRYQVTQFGKPVTLSCSQTLNHNVMYWYQQKSSQAPKLLFHYYDKDFNNEADTPDNFQSRRPNTSFCFLDIRSPGLGDTAMYLCATSNSGAFYDTQYFGPGTRLTVL.